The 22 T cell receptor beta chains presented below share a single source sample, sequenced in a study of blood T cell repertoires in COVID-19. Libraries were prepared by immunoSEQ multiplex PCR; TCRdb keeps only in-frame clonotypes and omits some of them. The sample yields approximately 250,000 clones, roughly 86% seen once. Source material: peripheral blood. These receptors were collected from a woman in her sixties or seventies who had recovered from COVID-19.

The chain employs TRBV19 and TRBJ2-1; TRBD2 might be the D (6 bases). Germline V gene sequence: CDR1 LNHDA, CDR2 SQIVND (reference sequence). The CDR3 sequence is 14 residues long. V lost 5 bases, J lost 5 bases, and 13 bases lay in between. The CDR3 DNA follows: TGTGCCAGTAGTTTCAGAGGACTAAACAATGAGCAGTTCTTC. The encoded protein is CASSFRGLNNEQFF.

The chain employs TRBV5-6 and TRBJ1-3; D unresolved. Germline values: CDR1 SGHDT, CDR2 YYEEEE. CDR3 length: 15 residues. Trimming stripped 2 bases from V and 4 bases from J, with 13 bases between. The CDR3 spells CASSFYRSSGNTIYF. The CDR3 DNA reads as TGTGCCAGCAGCTTTTACAGATCCTCGGGAAACACCATATATTTT. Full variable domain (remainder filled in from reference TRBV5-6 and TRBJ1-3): DAGVTQSPTHLIKTRGQQVTLRCSPKSGHDTVSWYQQALGQGPQFIFQYYEEEERQRGNFPDRFSGHQFPNYSSELNVNALLLGDSALYLCASSFYRSSGNTIYFGEGSWLTVV.

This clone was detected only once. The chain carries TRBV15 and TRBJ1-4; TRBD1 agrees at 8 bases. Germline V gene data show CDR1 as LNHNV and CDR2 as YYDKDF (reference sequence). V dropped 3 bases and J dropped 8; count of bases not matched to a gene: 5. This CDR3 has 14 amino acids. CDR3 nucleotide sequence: TGTGCCACCAGCAGGGACAGGGCGAGCGAAAAACTGTTTTTT. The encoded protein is CATSRDRASEKLFF.

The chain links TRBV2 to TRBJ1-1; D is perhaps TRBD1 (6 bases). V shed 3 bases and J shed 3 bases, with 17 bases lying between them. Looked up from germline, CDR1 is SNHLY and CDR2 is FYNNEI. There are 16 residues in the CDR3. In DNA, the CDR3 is TGTGCCAGCAGTGAGGGACAATACCCCATATACACTGAAGCTTTCTTT. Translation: CASSEGQYPIYTEAFF.

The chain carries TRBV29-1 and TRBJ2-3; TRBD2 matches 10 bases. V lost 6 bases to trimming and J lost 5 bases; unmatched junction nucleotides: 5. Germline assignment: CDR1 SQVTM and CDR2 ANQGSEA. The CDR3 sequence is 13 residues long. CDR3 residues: CSVPSGGGDTQYF. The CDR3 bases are TGCAGCGTCCCTAGCGGGGGCGGAGATACGCAGTATTTT.

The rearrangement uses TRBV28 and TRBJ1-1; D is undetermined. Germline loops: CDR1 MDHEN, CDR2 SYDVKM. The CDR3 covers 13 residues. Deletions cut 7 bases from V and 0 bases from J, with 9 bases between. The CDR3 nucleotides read TGTGCCAGCATGGGAGGGATGAACACTGAAGCTTTCTTT. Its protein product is CASMGGMNTEAFF. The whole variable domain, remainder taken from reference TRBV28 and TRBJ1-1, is DVKVTQSSRYLVKRTGEKVFLECVQDMDHENMFWYRQDPGLGLRLIYFSYDVKMKEKGDIPEGYSVSREKKERFSLILESASTNQTSMYLCASMGGMNTEAFFGQGTRLTVV.

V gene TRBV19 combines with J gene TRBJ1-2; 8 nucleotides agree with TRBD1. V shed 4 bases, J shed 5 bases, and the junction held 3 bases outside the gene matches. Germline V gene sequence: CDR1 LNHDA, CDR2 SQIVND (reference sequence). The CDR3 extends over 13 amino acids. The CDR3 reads CASSSRGHYGYTF. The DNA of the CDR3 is TGTGCCAGTAGTAGCAGGGGGCATTATGGCTACACCTTC.

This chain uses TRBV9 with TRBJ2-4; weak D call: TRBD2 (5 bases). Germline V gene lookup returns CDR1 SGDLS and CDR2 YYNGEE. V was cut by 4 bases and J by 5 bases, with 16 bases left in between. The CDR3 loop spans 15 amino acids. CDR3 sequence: CASSPPLARENIQYF. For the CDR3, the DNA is TGTGCCAGCAGCCCCCCGCTAGCTAGGGAAAACATTCAGTACTTC.

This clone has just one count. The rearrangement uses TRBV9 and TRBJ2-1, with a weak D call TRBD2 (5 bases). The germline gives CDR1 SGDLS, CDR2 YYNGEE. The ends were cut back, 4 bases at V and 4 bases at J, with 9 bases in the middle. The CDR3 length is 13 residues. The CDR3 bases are TGTGCCAGCAGCCAGACGGGGTACAATGAGCAGTTCTTC. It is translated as CASSQTGYNEQFF.

The CDR3 DNA reads as TGTGCCAGCAACATGAGGGGGGGAGCTAATTCACCCCTCCACTTT. This translates into CASNMRGGANSPLHF. The chain combines TRBV27 with TRBJ1-6, with a possible D match to TRBD1 (6 bases). This CDR3 has 15 residues. Trimming took off 7 bases at V and 6 bases at J, with 16 bases between the two ends. In germline, CDR1 is MNHEY, CDR2 SMNVEV (reference sequence).

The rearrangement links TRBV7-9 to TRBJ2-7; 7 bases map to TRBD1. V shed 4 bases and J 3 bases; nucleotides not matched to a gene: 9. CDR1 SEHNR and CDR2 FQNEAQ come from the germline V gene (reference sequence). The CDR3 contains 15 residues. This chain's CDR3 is CASSSGTANFYEQYF. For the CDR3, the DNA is TGTGCCAGCAGCTCCGGGACAGCCAACTTCTACGAGCAGTACTTC.

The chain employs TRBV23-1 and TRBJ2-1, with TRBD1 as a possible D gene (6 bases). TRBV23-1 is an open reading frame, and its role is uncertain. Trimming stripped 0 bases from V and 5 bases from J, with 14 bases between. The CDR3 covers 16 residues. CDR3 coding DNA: TGCGCCAGCAGTCAATCGACCCGGACAGAAAACAATGAGCAGTTCTTC. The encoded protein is CASSQSTRTENNEQFF.

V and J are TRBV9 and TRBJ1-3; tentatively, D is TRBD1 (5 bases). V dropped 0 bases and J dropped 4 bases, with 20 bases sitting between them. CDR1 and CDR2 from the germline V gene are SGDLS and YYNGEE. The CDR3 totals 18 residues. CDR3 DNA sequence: TGTGCCAGCAGCGTAGAGGGGAACCCCCTCTCGTGGGGAAACACCATATATTTT. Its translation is CASSVEGNPLSWGNTIYF.

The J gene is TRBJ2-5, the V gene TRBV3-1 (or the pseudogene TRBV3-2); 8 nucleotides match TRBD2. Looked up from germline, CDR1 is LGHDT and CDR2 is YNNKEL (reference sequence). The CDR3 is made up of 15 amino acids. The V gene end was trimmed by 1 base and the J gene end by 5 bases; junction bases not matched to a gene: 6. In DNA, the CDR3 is TGTGCCAGCAGCCAAGGGGGGACTAGATTGGAGACCCAGTACTTC. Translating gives CASSQGGTRLETQYF.

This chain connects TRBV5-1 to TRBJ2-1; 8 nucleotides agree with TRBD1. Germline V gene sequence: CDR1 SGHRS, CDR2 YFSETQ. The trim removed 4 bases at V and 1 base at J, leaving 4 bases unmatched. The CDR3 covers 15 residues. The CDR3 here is CASSTGQGSYNEQFF. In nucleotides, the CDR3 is TGCGCCAGCAGCACCGGACAGGGATCCTACAATGAGCAGTTCTTC. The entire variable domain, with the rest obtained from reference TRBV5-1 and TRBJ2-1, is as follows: KAGVTQTPRYLIKTRGQQVTLSCSPISGHRSVSWYQQTPGQGLQFLFEYFSETQRNKGNFPGRFSGRQFSNSRSEMNVSTLELGDSALYLCASSTGQGSYNEQFFGPGTRLTVL.

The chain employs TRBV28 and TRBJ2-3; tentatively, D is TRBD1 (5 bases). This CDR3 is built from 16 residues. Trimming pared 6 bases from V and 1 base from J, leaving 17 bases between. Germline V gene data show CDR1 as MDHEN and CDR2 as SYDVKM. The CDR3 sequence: CASSLQAPQGTDTQYF. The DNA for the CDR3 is TGTGCCAGCAGCTTACAGGCTCCCCAAGGCACAGATACGCAGTATTTT. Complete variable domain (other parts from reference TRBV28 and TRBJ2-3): DVKVTQSSRYLVKRTGEKVFLECVQDMDHENMFWYRQDPGLGLRLIYFSYDVKMKEKGDIPEGYSVSREKKERFSLILESASTNQTSMYLCASSLQAPQGTDTQYFGPGTRLTVL.

The CDR3 reads CAISPQSSQNIQYF. As DNA, the CDR3 is TGTGCCATCAGCCCTCAGTCGTCCCAAAACATTCAGTACTTC. This sequence joins TRBV10-3 and TRBJ2-4; D call uncertain. Trimming removed 6 bases at V and 5 bases at J, with 14 bases between. The CDR3 contains 14 residues. The V gene's germline CDR1 is ENHRY and CDR2 SYGVKD.

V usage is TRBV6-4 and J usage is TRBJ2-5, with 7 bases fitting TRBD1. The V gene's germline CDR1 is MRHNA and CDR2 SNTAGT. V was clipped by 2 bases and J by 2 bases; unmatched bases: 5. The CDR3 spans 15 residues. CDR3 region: CASSDRGHWQETQYF. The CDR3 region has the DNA TGTGCCAGCAGTGACAGGGGGCATTGGCAAGAGACCCAGTACTTC.

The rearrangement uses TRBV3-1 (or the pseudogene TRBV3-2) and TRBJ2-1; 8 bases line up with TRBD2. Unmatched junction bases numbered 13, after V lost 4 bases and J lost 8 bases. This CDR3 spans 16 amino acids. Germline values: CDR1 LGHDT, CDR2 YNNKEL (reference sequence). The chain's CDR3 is CASSRDGGEGAYEQFF. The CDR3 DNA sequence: TGTGCCAGCAGCCGTGACGGGGGGGAGGGTGCATATGAGCAGTTCTTC.

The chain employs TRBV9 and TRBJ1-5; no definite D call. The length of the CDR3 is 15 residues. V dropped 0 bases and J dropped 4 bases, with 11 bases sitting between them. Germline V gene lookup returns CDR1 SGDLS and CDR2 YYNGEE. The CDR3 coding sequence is TGTGCCAGCAGCGTAGGAGCCATAAGTAATCAGCCCCAGCATTTT. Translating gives CASSVGAISNQPQHF.

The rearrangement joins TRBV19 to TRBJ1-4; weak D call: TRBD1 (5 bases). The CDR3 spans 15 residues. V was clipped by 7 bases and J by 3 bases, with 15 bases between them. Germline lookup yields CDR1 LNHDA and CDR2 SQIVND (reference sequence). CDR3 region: CASIDLRGANEKLFF. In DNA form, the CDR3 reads TGTGCCAGTATTGATTTGCGGGGGGCTAATGAAAAACTGTTTTTT.

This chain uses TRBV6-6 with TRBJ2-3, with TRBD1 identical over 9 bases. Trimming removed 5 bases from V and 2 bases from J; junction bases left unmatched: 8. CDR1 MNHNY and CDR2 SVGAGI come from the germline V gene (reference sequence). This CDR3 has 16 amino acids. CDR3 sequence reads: CASSTNRGRVTDTQYF. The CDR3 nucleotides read TGTGCCAGCAGTACTAACAGGGGGCGAGTCACAGATACGCAGTATTTT.